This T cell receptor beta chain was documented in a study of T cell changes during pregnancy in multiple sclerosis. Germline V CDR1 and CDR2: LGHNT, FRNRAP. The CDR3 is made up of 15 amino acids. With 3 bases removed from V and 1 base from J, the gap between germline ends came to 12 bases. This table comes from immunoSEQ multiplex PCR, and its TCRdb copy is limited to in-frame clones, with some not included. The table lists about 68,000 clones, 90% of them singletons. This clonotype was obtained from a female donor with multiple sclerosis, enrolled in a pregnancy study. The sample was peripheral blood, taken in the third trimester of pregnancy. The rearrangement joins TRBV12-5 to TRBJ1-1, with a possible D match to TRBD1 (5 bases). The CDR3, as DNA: TGTGCTAGTGGTTTCCCCTGGCAGGGGAACACTGAAGCTTTCTTT. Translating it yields CASGFPWQGNTEAFF.